The sequence of this TCR beta chain was determined in a study of Ad26.COV2.S vaccination and SARS-CoV-2 variants. This clone showed up just a few times. What it recognizes is unknown. V was cut by 8 bases and J by 6 bases, with 11 bases left in between. This CDR3 has 12 residues. The germline gives CDR1 MDHEN, CDR2 SYDVKM. Study-wide points: With respect to non-spike TCR breadth, vaccine and placebo recipients were similar. Marked by substantial breadth, spike-specific CD8+ and CD4+ T cell responses were reportedly seen after vaccination.

The assay was immunoSEQ multiplex PCR, and TCRdb's table has in-frame clones only and misses some. The sample carries fewer than 100,000 clones, approximately 86% recorded once. The material was peripheral blood, obtained after recovery from COVID-19. This chain joins TRBV28 and TRBJ2-4, with D tentatively TRBD2 (6 bases). This TCR derives from a human donor who had recovered from COVID-19. CDR3 sequence (DNA): TGTGCCAGCGGGCACGGGGGAAACATTCAGTACTTC. Translated, it gives CASGHGGNIQYF.